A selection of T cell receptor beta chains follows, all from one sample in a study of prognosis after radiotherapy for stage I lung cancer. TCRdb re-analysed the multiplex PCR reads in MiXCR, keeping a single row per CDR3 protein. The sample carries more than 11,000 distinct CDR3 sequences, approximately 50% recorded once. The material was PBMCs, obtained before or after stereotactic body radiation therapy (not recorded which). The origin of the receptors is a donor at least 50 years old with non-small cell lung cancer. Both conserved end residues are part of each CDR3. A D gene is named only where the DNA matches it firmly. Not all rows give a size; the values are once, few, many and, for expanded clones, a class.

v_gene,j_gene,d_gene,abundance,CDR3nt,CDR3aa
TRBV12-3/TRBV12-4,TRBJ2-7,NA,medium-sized,TGTGCCAGCAGCCCCATGCTCACAGGTAACTACGAGCAGTACTTC,CASSPMLTGNYEQYF
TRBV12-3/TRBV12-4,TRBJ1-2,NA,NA,TGTGCCAGCATTGTCACTAACTATGGCTACACCTTC,CASIVTNYGYTF
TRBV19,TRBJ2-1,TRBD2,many,TGTGCCAGTCGGAGCGGGAGGTCCGTCGGTGAGCAGTTCTTC,CASRSGRSVGEQFF
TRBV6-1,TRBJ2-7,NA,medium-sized,TGTGCCAGCAGTGAAATGCAGACTAGGGAGTTC,CASSEMQTREF
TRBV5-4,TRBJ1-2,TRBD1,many,TGTGCCAGCAGCTGGCAGGGGGGAGGAGGCTACACCTTC,CASSWQGGGGYTF
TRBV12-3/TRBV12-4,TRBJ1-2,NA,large,TGTGCCAGCAGTTCTGGGACCTATGGCTACACCTTC,CASSSGTYGYTF
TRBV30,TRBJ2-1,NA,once,TGTGCCTGCGAAGAGGGGTCCTACAATGAGCAGTTCTTC,CACEEGSYNEQFF
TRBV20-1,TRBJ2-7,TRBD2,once,TGCAGTGCTAGAGACGGGGGGATGGGCTACGAGCAGTACTTC,CSARDGGMGYEQYF
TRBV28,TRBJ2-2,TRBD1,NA,TGTGCCAGCAGTCCAGGGGGCTTGTTTACCGGGGAGCTGTTTTTT,CASSPGGLFTGELFF
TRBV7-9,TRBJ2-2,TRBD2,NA,TGTGCCAGCAGCGAAGGGACTAGCGCCGCCGGGGAGCTGTTTTTT,CASSEGTSAAGELFF
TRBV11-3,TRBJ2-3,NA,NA,TGTGCCAGCAGCTCCTTGGCGTATACGCAGTATTTT,CASSSLAYTQYF
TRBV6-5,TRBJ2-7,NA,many,TGTGCCAGCAGTTCTATGAGGGACGAGCAGTACTTC,CASSSMRDEQYF
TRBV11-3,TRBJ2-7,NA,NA,TGTGCCAGCAGCCGCAACCAGTACGAGCAGTACTTC,CASSRNQYEQYF
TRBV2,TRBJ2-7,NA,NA,TGTGCCAGCAGTCCCTCGGGGGTGAACGAGCAGTACTTC,CASSPSGVNEQYF
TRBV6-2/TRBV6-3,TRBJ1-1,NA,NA,TGTGCCAACAGTGAATTTGGGAACATTGAAGCTTTCTTT,CANSEFGNIEAFF
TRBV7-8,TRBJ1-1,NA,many,TGTGCCAGCAGTTGGGGGCCAGCGGACACTGAAGCTTTCTTT,CASSWGPADTEAFF
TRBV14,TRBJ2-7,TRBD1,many,TGTGCCAGCAGCCAAGCGTATAACCGGGACAGGGGGGGGGAGCAGTACTTC,CASSQAYNRDRGGEQYF
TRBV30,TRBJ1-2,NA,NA,TGTGCCTGGGGGGAACGGGGTGGGATCTATGGCTACACCTTC,CAWGERGGIYGYTF
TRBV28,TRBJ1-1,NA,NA,TGTGCCAGCAGTGGGCAGGGACCGAAGAAAACTGAAGCTTTCTTT,CASSGQGPKKTEAFF
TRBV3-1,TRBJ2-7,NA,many,TGTGCCAGCAGCTATGCATCAGGGAATAGCGAGCAGTACTTC,CASSYASGNSEQYF
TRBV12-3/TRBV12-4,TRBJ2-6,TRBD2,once,TGTGCCAGCACCTTAAGCGGGGGTTCTGGGTCTAACGTCCTGACTTTC,CASTLSGGSGSNVLTF
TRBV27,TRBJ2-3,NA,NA,TGTGCCAGCAGTCCCCCGGGTGGCACAGATACGCAGTATTTT,CASSPPGGTDTQYF
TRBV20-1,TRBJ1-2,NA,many,TGCAGTGCTAGAGGCTATGGCTACACCTTC,CSARGYGYTF
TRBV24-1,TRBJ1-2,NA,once,TGTGCCACCAGTCAGGGCTATGGCTACACCTTC,CATSQGYGYTF
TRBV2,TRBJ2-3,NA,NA,TGTGCCAGCAGAGATCTCGTGGGGAGCACGGATACGCAGTATTTT,CASRDLVGSTDTQYF
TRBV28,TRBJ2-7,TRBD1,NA,TGTGCCAGCAAAGGGACAGGGCGCTACGAGCAGTACTTC,CASKGTGRYEQYF
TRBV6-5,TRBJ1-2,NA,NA,TGTGCCAGCAGTTACTCTCCGGACAGTCGGAGTGGCTACACCTTC,CASSYSPDSRSGYTF
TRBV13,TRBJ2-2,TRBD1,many,TGTGCCAGCAGCTTAATGCACGACAGGGGGCGCGTCGGGGAGCTGTTTTTT,CASSLMHDRGRVGELFF
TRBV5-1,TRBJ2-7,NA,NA,TGCGCCAGCAGCGCGGGACTTGTCGACCAACCCTACGAGCAGTACTTC,CASSAGLVDQPYEQYF
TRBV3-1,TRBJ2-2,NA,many,TGTGCCAGCAGCACCAACACCGGGGAGCTGTTTTTT,CASSTNTGELFF
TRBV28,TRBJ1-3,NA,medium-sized,TGTGCCAGCAGCCGACAAACTGGAAACACCATATATTTT,CASSRQTGNTIYF
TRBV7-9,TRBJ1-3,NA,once,TGTGCCAGCAGCATAACAGGGTCGGGTGGAAACACCATATATTTT,CASSITGSGGNTIYF
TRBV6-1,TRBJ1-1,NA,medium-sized,TGTGCCAGCAGCAGAGACAGAAACACTGAAGCTTTCTTT,CASSRDRNTEAFF
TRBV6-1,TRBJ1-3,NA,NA,TGTGCCGTAGGACAGTCTTGGTCTGGAAACACCATATATTTT,CAVGQSWSGNTIYF
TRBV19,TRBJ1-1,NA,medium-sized,TGTGCCAGTACCCCTCGGGAACCGGGGAGGGGAGCTTTCTTT,CASTPREPGRGAFF
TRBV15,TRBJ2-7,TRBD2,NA,TGTGCCACCAGCAACGCGGGAGGGCCCTACGAGCAGTACTTC,CATSNAGGPYEQYF
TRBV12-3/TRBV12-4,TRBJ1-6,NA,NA,TGTGCCAGCAGTGAAGGGCCAGGGAGGTCACCCCTCCACTTT,CASSEGPGRSPLHF
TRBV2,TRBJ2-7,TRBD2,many,TGTGCCAGCAGTGCACACGGGACTAGCGGCTCCTACGAGCAGTACTTC,CASSAHGTSGSYEQYF